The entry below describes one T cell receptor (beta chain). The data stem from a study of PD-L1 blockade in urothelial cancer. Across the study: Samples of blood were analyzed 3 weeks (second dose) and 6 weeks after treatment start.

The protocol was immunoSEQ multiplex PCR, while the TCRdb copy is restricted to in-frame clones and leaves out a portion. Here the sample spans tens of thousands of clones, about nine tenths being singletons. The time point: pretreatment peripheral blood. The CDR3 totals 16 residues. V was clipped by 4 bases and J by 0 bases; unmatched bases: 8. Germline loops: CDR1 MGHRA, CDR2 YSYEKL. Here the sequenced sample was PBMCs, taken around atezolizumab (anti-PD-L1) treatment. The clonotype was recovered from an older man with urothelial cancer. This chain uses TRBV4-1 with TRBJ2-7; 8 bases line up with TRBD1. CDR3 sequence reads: CASSPKTGANSYEQYF. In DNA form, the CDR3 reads TGCGCCAGCAGCCCAAAGACAGGGGCCAACTCCTACGAGCAGTACTTC.